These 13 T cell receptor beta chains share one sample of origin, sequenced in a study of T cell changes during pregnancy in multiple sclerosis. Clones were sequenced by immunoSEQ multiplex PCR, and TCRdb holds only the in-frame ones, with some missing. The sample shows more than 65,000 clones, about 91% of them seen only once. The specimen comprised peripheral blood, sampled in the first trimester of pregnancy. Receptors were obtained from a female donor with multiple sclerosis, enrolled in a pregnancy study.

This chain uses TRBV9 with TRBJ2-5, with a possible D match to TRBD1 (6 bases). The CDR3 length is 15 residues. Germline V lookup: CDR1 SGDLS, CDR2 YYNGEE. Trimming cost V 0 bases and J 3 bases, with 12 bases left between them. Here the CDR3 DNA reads TGTGCCAGCAGCGTAGGGGGCAGGGGTAAAGAGACCCAGTACTTC. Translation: CASSVGGRGKETQYF.

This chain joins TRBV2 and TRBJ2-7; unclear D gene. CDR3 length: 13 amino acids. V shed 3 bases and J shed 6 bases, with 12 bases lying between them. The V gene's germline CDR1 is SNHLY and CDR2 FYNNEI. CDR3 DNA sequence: TGTGCCAGCAGTGAGGAGTCACGGCGCGAGCAGTACTTC. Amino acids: CASSEESRREQYF.

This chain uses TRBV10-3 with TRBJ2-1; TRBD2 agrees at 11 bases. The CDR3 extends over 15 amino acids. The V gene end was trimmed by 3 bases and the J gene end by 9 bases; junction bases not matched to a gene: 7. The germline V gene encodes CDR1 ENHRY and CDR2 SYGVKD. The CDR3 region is CAISDLSGGAVEQFF. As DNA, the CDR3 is TGTGCCATCAGTGACCTTAGCGGGGGGGCGGTTGAGCAGTTCTTC.

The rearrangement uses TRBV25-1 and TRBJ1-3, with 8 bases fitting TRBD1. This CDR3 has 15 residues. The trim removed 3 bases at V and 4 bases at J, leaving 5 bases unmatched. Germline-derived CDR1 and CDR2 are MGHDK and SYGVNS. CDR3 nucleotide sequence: TGTGCCAGCAGTGATCGTACAGGGGGGGGAAACACCATATATTTT. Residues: CASSDRTGGGNTIYF.

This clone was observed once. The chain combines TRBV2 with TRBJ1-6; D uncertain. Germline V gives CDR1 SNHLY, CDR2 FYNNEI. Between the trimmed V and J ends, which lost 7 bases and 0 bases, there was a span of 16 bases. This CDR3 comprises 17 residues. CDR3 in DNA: TGTGCCAGCACCGAGAGGGAAAAAAGCTCCTATAATTCACCCCTCCACTTT. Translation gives CASTEREKSSYNSPLHF. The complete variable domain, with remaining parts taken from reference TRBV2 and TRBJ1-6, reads EPEVTQTPSHQVTQMGQEVILRCVPISNHLYFYWYRQILGQKVEFLVSFYNNEISEKSEIFDDQFSVERPDGSNFTLKIRSTKLEDSAMYFCASTEREKSSYNSPLHFGNGTRLTVT.

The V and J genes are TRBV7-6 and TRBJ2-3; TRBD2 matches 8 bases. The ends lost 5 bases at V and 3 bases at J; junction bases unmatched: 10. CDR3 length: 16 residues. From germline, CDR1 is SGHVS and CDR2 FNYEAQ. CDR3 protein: CASSATGGRWTDTQYF. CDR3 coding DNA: TGTGCCAGCAGCGCCACGGGCGGGAGGTGGACAGATACGCAGTATTTT.

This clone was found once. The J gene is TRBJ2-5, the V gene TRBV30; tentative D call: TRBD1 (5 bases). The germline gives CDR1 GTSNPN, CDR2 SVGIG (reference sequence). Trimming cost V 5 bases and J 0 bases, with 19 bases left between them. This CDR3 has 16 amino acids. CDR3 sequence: CAWGVVQGSYQETQYF. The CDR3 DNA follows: TGTGCCTGGGGGGTGGTCCAGGGATCGTACCAAGAGACCCAGTACTTC.

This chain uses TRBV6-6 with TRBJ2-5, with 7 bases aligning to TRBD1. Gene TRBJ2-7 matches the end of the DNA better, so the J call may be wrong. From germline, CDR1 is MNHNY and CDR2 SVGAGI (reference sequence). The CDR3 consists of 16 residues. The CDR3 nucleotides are TGTGCCAGCAGTTACCCGAGGCAGGGGGTCTCCTACGAGCAGTACTTC. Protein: CASSYPRQGVSYEQYF.

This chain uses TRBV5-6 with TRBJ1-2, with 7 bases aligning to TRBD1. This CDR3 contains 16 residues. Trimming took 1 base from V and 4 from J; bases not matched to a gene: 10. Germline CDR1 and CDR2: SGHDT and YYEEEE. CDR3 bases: TGTGCCAGCAGCTTGTACGGGACAGCGGACCTCTATGGCTACACCTTC. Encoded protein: CASSLYGTADLYGYTF.

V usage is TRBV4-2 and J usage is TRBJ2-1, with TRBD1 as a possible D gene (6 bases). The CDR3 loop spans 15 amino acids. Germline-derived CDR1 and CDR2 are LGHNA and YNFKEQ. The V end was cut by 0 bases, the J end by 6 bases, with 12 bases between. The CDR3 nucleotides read TGTGCCAGCAGCCAAGATATCCAGGGGATCAATGAGCAGTTCTTC. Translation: CASSQDIQGINEQFF.

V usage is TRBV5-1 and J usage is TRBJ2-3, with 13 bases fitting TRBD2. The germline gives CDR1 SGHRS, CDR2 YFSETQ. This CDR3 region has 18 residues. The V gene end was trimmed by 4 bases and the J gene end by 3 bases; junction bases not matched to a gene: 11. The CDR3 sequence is CASSVYPTSGGNTDTQYF. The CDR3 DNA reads TGCGCCAGCAGCGTATACCCGACTAGCGGGGGGAATACAGATACGCAGTATTTT.

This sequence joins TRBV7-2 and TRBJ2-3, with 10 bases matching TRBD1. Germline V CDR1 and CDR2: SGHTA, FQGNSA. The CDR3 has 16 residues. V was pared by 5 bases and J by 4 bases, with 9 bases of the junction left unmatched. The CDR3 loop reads CASSQGQGKVADTQYF. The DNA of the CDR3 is TGTGCCAGCAGCCAGGGACAGGGGAAGGTTGCAGATACGCAGTATTTT.

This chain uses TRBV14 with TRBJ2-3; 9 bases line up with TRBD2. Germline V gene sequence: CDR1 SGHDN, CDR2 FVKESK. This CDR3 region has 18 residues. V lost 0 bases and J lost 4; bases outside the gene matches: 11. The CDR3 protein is CASSQDLIGGRAADTQYF. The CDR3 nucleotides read TGTGCCAGCAGCCAAGATCTTATCGGCGGGAGGGCCGCAGATACGCAGTATTTT.